The clone carrying this TCR beta chain was counted ten times or more. Its antigen is currently unknown. The source of the sample is a study of T cell repertoires in cytomegalovirus infection. In the study overall: Public TCR beta signatures were indicative of both CMV infection and a matching HLA type.

TCRdb processed the reads anew with MiXCR; each CDR3 protein has one entry. The table includes around 100,000 distinct CDR3 sequences, roughly a tenth detected once. Germline CDR1 SGHDT, CDR2 YYEEEE. The CDR3 has 13 amino acids. The V end was cut by 2 bases, the J end by 8 bases, with 13 bases between. The clonotype was recovered from a human donor in good health (CMV status not recorded). Some clones in this sample may be carry-over from other donors' samples. Sequencing was performed on PBMCs, sequenced either directly or after in vitro stimulation (not recorded which). This chain links TRBV5-6 with TRBJ1-2, with TRBD1 as a possible D gene (6 bases). CDR3 bases: TGTGCCAGCAGCTTCGACAGGACTTCGGGCTACACCTTC. Its protein is CASSFDRTSGYTF. The complete variable domain, with remaining parts taken from reference TRBV5-6 and TRBJ1-2, reads DAGVTQSPTHLIKTRGQQVTLRCSPKSGHDTVSWYQQALGQGPQFIFQYYEEEERQRGNFPDRFSGHQFPNYSSELNVNALLLGDSALYLCASSFDRTSGYTFGSGTRLTVV.